This T cell receptor (beta chain) is drawn from a study of T cell responses to AZD1222 COVID-19 vaccine (dated by TCRdb to the early 2020s). In the study overall: AZD1222 recipients with second doses at about 4 weeks or about 12 weeks were pooled, because spike-specific TCR depth and breadth did not differ between schedules. Trial participants were enrolled by age into subgroups of 18-55, 56-69 and 70-plus years, and roughly 150, 30 and 60 TCR-sequenced participants, respectively, were included in these subgroups. TCR sequencing was performed for about 250 trial participants, of whom 207 were given two doses of AZD1222 and 26 were given two doses of MenACWY control vaccine.

Results the study describes overall, beyond this receptor: Only six AZD1222 recipients were SARS-CoV-2 seropositive at baseline, limiting conclusions about previously exposed vaccinees. In the small 56-69-year group, the increase in depth fell short of significance, most likely because of low power. Vaccine-associated CD4 TCRs spanned the whole spike protein, with dominant responses in regions 160-218 and 743-854. Reportedly, almost half of the unique spike-specific TCRs recognized epitopes lying outside the regions that are mutated in the B.1.351 and B.1.1.7 variants. Participants were mostly white British and included more females than males, and it was suggested by the authors that clonal diversity may have been underestimated. After two AZD1222 doses, spike-specific TCR breadth and depth were significantly higher than at day 0 and than in MenACWY recipients. Because no samples from the day 14 peak response were available, repertoires could be characterized only after the peak T cell response.

Sample time point, as interpreted from the label and publication: baseline before first vaccination. Vaccinee samples were obtained from the UK trials COV001 and COV002, which included a single-blind randomized controlled phase 2/3 trial of AZD1222 (ChAdOx1 nCoV-19) in healthy adults. For TCRbeta chain sequencing, PBMC samples were collected from trial participants at day 0 and at day 28 after the second dose. Points on this clone: The antigen this receptor binds is unknown. Nothing much larger sits one base from this clone, and base qualities are not available.

The CDR3 regions of human TCRbeta chains were analyzed by immunosequencing. Per the authors' processing: TCRs in the repertoires were compared against a reference library of SARS-CoV-2-specific TCRs that had been generated with the MIRA antigen-specificity platform. Breadth was defined as the fraction of unique TCRs that were SARS-CoV-2-associated. Depth was defined as the fraction of total T cells that were SARS-CoV-2-associated. Using the MIRA data, every spike-specific TCR was mapped to the spike region that the TCR reacted to and assigned to either a CD4 or a CD8 class. Log10-transformed breadth and depth values were compared by one-way ANOVA with Sidak's multiple comparisons tests. Here the immuneACCESS table is served through TCRdb, limited to in-frame sequences with V and J called. Missing clones are a known gap in these copies; in checked studies unresolved V genes cover under half, and the rest lacks a known reason. V, J and clone size are taken as reported in that table, and D and trimming were inferred from the DNA itself. In all, the sample holds some 85,000 clones, and over 80% of those were seen once. Approximately 8.3% of the sample is taken by the ten largest.

Trimming removed 4 bases from V and 6 bases from J, leaving 8 bases between the germline ends. The CDR1 and CDR2 encoded by the germline V gene (reference sequence) are SEHNR and FQNEAQ. The CDR3 goes from the cysteine to the phenylalanine over 12 residues. Of all the DNA, just the CDR3 is kept, 36 bases in frame from base 1. The origin of this receptor is an adult in good health. The chain was built from TRBV7-9 and TRBJ2-3, with the D gene too uncertain to name. The material sequenced was peripheral blood, taken on day 0 of AZD1222 vaccination. CDR3 reads: CASSSIGDTQYF. At the DNA level, the sequence is TGTGCCAGCAGCTCAATAGGGGATACGCAGTATTTT.